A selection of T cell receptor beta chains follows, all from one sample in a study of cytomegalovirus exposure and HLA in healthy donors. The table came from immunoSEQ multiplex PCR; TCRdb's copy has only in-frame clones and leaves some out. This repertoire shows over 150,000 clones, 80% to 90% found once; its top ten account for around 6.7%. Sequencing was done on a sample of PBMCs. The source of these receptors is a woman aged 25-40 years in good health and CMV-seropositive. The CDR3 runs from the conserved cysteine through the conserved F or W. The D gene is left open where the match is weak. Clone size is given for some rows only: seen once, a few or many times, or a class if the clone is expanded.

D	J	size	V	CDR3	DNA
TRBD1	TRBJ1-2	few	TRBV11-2	CASSYSGQASYGYTF	TGTGCCAGCAGCTATAGCGGACAGGCATCCTATGGCTACACCTTC
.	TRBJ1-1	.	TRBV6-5	CASSGVGRGEAFF	TGTGCCAGCAGTGGGGTAGGCAGGGGTGAAGCTTTCTTT
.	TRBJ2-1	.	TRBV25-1	CASSGRGLYNEQFF	TGTGCCAGCAGTGGGCGGGGGCTTTACAATGAGCAGTTCTTC
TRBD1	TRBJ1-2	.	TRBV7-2	CASSPGQQNYGYTF	TGTGCCAGCAGCCCGGGACAGCAAAACTATGGCTACACCTTC
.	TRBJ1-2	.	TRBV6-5	CASSYSGHRGYTF	TGTGCCAGCAGTTACTCGGGCCACCGTGGCTACACCTTC
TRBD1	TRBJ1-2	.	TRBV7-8	CASSLDWTGFRGYTF	TGTGCCAGCAGCTTAGATTGGACAGGGTTTAGGGGCTACACCTTC
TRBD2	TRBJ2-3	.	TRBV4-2	CASSQGPSGGARLTDTQYF	TGTGCCAGCAGCCAAGGGCCTAGCGGGGGGGCCCGATTGACAGATACGCAGTATTTT
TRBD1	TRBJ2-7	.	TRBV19	CASSMGQGAFYEQYF	TGTGCCAGTAGTATGGGACAGGGGGCTTTTTACGAGCAGTACTTC
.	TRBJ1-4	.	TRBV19	CASRADYEKLFF	TGTGCTTCGAGGGCCGACTATGAAAAACTGTTTTTT
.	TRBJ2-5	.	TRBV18	CASSRQNQETQYF	TGTGCCAGCTCGAGACAGAACCAAGAGACCCAGTACTTC
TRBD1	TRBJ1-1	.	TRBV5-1	CASSLLQGDAEAFF	TGCGCCAGCAGCTTGCTTCAGGGGGACGCTGAAGCTTTCTTT
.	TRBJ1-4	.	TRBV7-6	CASSLGQGGDEKLFF	TGTGCCAGCAGCTTAGGGCAGGGAGGGGATGAAAAACTGTTTTTT
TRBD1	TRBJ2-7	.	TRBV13	CASSFSPDRDDDEQYF	TGTGCCAGCAGCTTCTCACCGGACAGGGATGACGACGAGCAGTACTTC
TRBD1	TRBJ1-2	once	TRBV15	CATSRQTGGYGYTF	TGTGCCACCAGCAGACAAACAGGGGGTTATGGCTACACCTTC
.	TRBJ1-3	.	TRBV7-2	CASSLAGAGNTIYF	TGTGCCAGCAGCTTAGCAGGGGCTGGAAACACCATATATTTT
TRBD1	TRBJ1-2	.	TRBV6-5	CASNPGTGGIYGYTF	TGTGCCAGCAATCCGGGGACAGGGGGCATCTATGGCTACACCTTC
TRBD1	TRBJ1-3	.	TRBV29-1	CSVEERTGGNTIYF	TGCAGCGTTGAAGAGCGGACAGGGGGAAACACCATATATTTT
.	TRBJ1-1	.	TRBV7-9	CASSLFKFVSGSATEAFF	TGTGCCAGCAGCTTATTCAAATTTGTCTCGGGGAGTGCCACTGAAGCTTTCTTT
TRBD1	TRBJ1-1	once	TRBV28	CASSFPGGSNTEAFF	TGTGCCAGCAGTTTCCCAGGGGGCTCGAACACTGAAGCTTTCTTT
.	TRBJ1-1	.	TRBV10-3	CAISAPDRRNTEAFF	TGTGCCATCAGTGCCCCGGACAGAAGGAACACTGAAGCTTTCTTT
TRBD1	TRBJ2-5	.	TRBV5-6	CASSPQDRVQETQYF	TGTGCCAGCAGCCCACAAGACAGGGTCCAAGAGACCCAGTACTTC
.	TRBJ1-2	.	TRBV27	CASSKTGTGLYGYTF	TGTGCCAGCAGCAAAACAGGGACGGGGCTCTATGGCTACACCTTC
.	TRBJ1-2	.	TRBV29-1	CSVSENYGYTF	TGCAGCGTTTCAGAAAACTATGGCTACACCTTC
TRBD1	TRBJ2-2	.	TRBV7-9	CASSFGTANTGELFF	TGTGCCAGCAGCTTCGGGACAGCGAACACCGGGGAGCTGTTTTTT
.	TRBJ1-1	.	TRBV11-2	CASSKTPIYSGDTEAFF	TGTGCCAGCAGCAAGACCCCGATATACAGCGGGGACACTGAAGCTTTCTTT
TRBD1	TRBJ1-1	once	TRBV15	CATGQGLTTEAFF	TGTGCCACCGGACAGGGGTTAACTACTGAAGCTTTCTTT
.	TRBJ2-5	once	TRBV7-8	CASSLSRQTQETQYF	TGTGCCAGCAGCTTAAGTCGACAGACCCAAGAGACCCAGTACTTC
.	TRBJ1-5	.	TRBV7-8	CASSLGQSNQPQHF	TGTGCCAGCAGCTTAGGACAGAGCAATCAGCCCCAGCATTTT